This passage covers 25 T cell receptor beta chains from one sample sequenced in a study of EBV T-cell therapy then PD-1 blockade in nasopharyngeal carcinoma. For these receptors, no antigen is known. Noted treatment: AdE1-LMPpoly-expanded autologous EBV-specific T-cell therapy followed by anti-PD-1 nivolumab. The method was immunoSEQ multiplex PCR; TCRdb's version includes in-frame clones alone and lacks a portion of them. The sample carries about 17,000 clones, around four fifths recorded once. Material: CD8+ T cells from blood, obtained at day 0 from a patient whose treatment included autologous EBV-specific T cells and nivolumab. The receptors shown here come from a man aged 35 to 55 with nasopharyngeal carcinoma.

The J gene is TRBJ2-5, the V gene TRBV6-2 or TRBV6-3; 11 bases match TRBD2. Germline values: CDR1 MNHEY, CDR2 SVGEGT. The CDR3 sequence is 17 residues long. V lost 4 bases, J lost 0 bases, and 7 bases stayed unmatched. CDR3 protein: CASSFPLAGGNQETQYF. In nucleotides, the CDR3 is TGTGCCAGCAGTTTCCCCTTAGCGGGGGGGAACCAAGAGACCCAGTACTTC.

CDR3 bases: TGTGCCAGCAGCTTTCGAGGGGGGCCTCCCTTAACAGATACGCAGTATTTT. Translating it yields CASSFRGGPPLTDTQYF. The rearrangement uses TRBV7-2 and TRBJ2-3, with D perhaps given as TRBD1 or TRBD2 (6 bases each). The length of the CDR3 is 17 residues. Germline CDR1 reads SGHTA; CDR2 reads FQGNSA. V shed 3 bases and J shed 3 bases, with 19 bases lying between them.

V is TRBV28 and J is TRBJ1-1, with D tentatively TRBD1 (5 bases). The V end lost 5 bases, the J end lost 0 bases, and 16 bases lay between the germline ends. Per germline, CDR1 MDHEN and CDR2 SYDVKM. The CDR3 extends over 16 amino acids. CDR3: CASSPERGSVNTEAFF. The CDR3 DNA is TGTGCCAGCAGTCCCGAAAGGGGCTCCGTGAACACTGAAGCTTTCTTT.

The V and J genes are TRBV7-9 and TRBJ1-4; 7 positions match TRBD1. The CDR3 extends over 18 amino acids. Germline-derived CDR1 and CDR2 are SEHNR and FQNEAQ (reference sequence). V gave up 1 base and J gave up 7 bases; unmatched junction bases: 15. CDR3 sequence (DNA): TGTGCCAGCAGCTTAGAAAACAGGGGAGCCGGGTATGGTGAAAAACTGTTTTTT. Translation: CASSLENRGAGYGEKLFF.

This sequence joins TRBV7-6 and TRBJ2-5; 8 bases line up with TRBD2. V shed 1 base and J 1 base; nucleotides not matched to a gene: 5. The germline V gene encodes CDR1 SGHVS and CDR2 FNYEAQ. This CDR3 has 16 residues. The CDR3 DNA is TGTGCCAGCAGCTTAGGGCGGGGGGCCCTCCAAGAGACCCAGTACTTC. Translating gives CASSLGRGALQETQYF.

The chain combines TRBV28 with TRBJ1-1; a weak D match, TRBD1 (5 bases). Germline CDR1 MDHEN, CDR2 SYDVKM. Trimming removed 1 base from V and 1 base from J, with 10 bases in between. The CDR3 contains 15 residues. The CDR3 DNA reads as TGTGCCAGCAGTTTATTCCGCAGGGCGAACACTGAAGCTTTCTTT. As protein: CASSLFRRANTEAFF.

The gene calls are TRBV5-1 and TRBJ1-5, with D tentatively TRBD1 (5 bases). The V end was cut by 9 bases, the J end by 6 bases, with 22 bases between. Germline lookup yields CDR1 SGHRS and CDR2 YFSETQ. The CDR3 sequence is 15 residues long. The DNA for the CDR3 is TGCGCCATGGACTTGGGCAGGGCGCCCGGTCAGCCCCAGCATTTT. Translated: CAMDLGRAPGQPQHF. Together with reference TRBV5-1 and TRBJ1-5, the CDR3 gives the full variable domain: KAGVTQTPRYLIKTRGQQVTLSCSPISGHRSVSWYQQTPGQGLQFLFEYFSETQRNKGNFPGRFSGRQFSNSRSEMNVSTLELGDSALYLCAMDLGRAPGQPQHFGDGTRLSIL.

The rearrangement links TRBV6-4 to TRBJ2-1, with 10 positions matching TRBD2. Trimming cost V 4 bases and J 8 bases; bases outside gene matches: 11. The CDR3 contains 16 residues. Looked up from germline, CDR1 is MRHNA and CDR2 is SNTAGT. In DNA form, the CDR3 reads TGTGCCAGCAGTGTATCGAGCGGGGGGGCTCGGGATGAGCAGTTCTTC. Translating gives CASSVSSGGARDEQFF.

The V and J genes are TRBV28 and TRBJ1-2; 7 nucleotides match TRBD1. The trim removed 3 bases at V and 5 bases at J, leaving 3 bases unmatched. Germline assignment: CDR1 MDHEN and CDR2 SYDVKM. This CDR3 comprises 13 residues. The CDR3 nucleotides read TGTGCCAGCAGTTTGCGCAGGGGGTATGGCTACACCTTC. Translating it yields CASSLRRGYGYTF.

The chain uses TRBV6-6 and TRBJ2-4; TRBD2 is a possible D gene (5 bases). There are 16 residues in the CDR3. Trimming cost V 6 bases and J 1 base, with 16 bases left between them. Germline-derived CDR1 and CDR2 are MNHNY and SVGAGI (reference sequence). The CDR3 DNA reads as TGTGCCAGCAGCTCGCACCCAGCGGTGGCCAAAAACATTCAGTACTTC. It is translated as CASSSHPAVAKNIQYF.

V gene TRBV10-3 combines with J gene TRBJ2-7, with a tentative D call TRBD1 (6 bases). Between the trimmed V and J ends, which lost 6 bases and 3 bases, there was a span of 15 bases. Germline loops: CDR1 ENHRY, CDR2 SYGVKD. CDR3 size: 14 residues. CDR3 DNA: TGTGCCATCAGAACACAGGGACCCCGCTACGAGCAGTACTTC. Its protein product is CAIRTQGPRYEQYF.

V is TRBV7-6 and J is TRBJ2-7; 12 bases are a match to TRBD1. Losses at the gene ends were 7 bases for V and 5 bases for J; bases not matched to a gene: 3. Germline-derived CDR1 and CDR2 are SGHVS and FNYEAQ. The CDR3 extends over 13 amino acids. The CDR3 coding sequence is TGTGCCAGCACCAGGGACAGGGGGCACGAGCAGTACTTC. This codes for CASTRDRGHEQYF.

The rearrangement joins TRBV2 to TRBJ1-5, with D possibly matching TRBD1 (5 bases). Trimming took off 4 bases at V and 7 bases at J, with 14 bases between the two ends. CDR1 and CDR2 (germline): SNHLY, FYNNEI. The CDR3 totals 14 residues. In nucleotides, the CDR3 is TGTGCCAGCAGTGGCCTGGGGGGGGGACAGCCCCAGCATTTT. This translates into CASSGLGGGQPQHF.

This chain links TRBV6-5 with TRBJ2-7; D gene uncertain. CDR1 MNHEY and CDR2 SVGAGI come from the germline V gene. V lost 5 bases and J lost 3, with 11 bases in between. The CDR3 is 13 amino acids. Here the CDR3 DNA reads TGTGCCAGCAGTACTCAGCCTAACTACGAGCAGTACTTC. It is translated as CASSTQPNYEQYF.

The chain links TRBV4-3 to TRBJ2-5, with a tentative D call TRBD2 (5 bases). The CDR3 covers 15 residues. Germline V gene data show CDR1 as LGHNA and CDR2 as YSLEER. Trimming stripped 3 bases from V and 4 bases from J, with 15 bases between. In nucleotides, the CDR3 is TGCGCCAGCAGCCATACGGACTCGAAAGGAGAGACCCAGTACTTC. It codes for CASSHTDSKGETQYF.

The V gene is TRBV23-1, the J gene TRBJ2-3; D ambiguous. TRBV23-1 is recorded as an ORF, its role being uncertain. V dropped 4 bases and J dropped 2 bases, with 10 bases sitting between them. The CDR3 length is 14 residues. The CDR3, as DNA: TGCGCCAGCAGTCCCCTAAATTACACAGATACGCAGTATTTT. This encodes CASSPLNYTDTQYF.

The J gene is TRBJ2-1, the V gene TRBV6-4, with 7 nucleotides matching TRBD2. The CDR3 extends over 16 amino acids. The trim removed 0 bases at V and 5 bases at J, leaving 7 bases unmatched. Germline V CDR1 and CDR2: MRHNA, SNTAGT. The CDR3: CASSDSAGVGNNEQFF. DNA for the CDR3: TGTGCCAGCAGTGACTCGGCGGGAGTGGGGAACAATGAGCAGTTCTTC.

The chain couples TRBV9 to TRBJ2-5, with D tentatively TRBD1 (6 bases). This CDR3 is built from 16 residues. CDR1 and CDR2 (germline): SGDLS, YYNGEE. Trimming stripped 4 bases from V and 2 bases from J, with 18 bases between. The CDR3 nucleotides are TGTGCCAGCAGCCACAATTCACAGGGTAGGCAAGAGACCCAGTACTTC. Translating it yields CASSHNSQGRQETQYF.

The rearrangement links TRBV14 to TRBJ1-2; D unclear. V shed 0 bases and J shed 3 bases, with 14 bases lying between them. Germline CDR1 is SGHDN and CDR2 is FVKESK. This CDR3 is 16 amino acids long. CDR3 sequence: CASSQDTRGSDYGYTF. The CDR3 nucleotides read TGTGCCAGCAGCCAAGATACCCGAGGGTCGGACTATGGCTACACCTTC.

The chain joins TRBV6-4 to TRBJ2-2, with D perhaps TRBD1 or TRBD2 (5 bases each). Germline V gives CDR1 MRHNA, CDR2 SNTAGT. V lost 6 bases to trimming and J lost 4 bases, with 6 bases between them. This CDR3 spans 12 amino acids. The CDR3 region has the DNA TGTGCCAGCAGGGGGGTCACCGGGGAGCTGTTTTTT. It yields the protein CASRGVTGELFF.

The chain links TRBV13 to TRBJ1-1, with D tentatively TRBD1 (5 bases). The germline gives CDR1 PRHDT, CDR2 FYEKMQ (reference sequence). The V and J ends lost 4 bases and 4 bases respectively, with 22 bases between them. The CDR3 loop spans 17 amino acids. CDR3 DNA: TGTGCCAGCAGCTCCAGGGCAGGGAGGGGCGACGGCACTGAAGCTTTCTTT. This gives the protein CASSSRAGRGDGTEAFF.

This clone appeared a single time. This rearrangement joins TRBV6-5 to TRBJ2-3; D is unclear. The CDR3 runs to 13 residues. V lost 7 bases and J 8 bases, leaving 16 bases between the germline ends. The germline CDR1 and CDR2 sequences are MNHEY and SVGAGI. The DNA for the CDR3 is TGTGCCAGCAACCGTGACCCCCGTGCTACGCAGTATTTT. Protein sequence: CASNRDPRATQYF.

The chain is built from TRBV1 and TRBJ2-2; the D call of TRBD2 is as the table states it, not checked on the DNA. TRBV1 is a pseudogene. This CDR3 is 15 amino acids long. As DNA, the CDR3 is TGCACCAGCAGCCATGCGCGTCGCGTCGTAGGGGAGCTGTTTTTT. Translating it yields CTSSHARRVVGELFF.

The CDR3 sequence is CASSQTGFTGELFF. The CDR3 DNA is TGCGCCAGCAGCCAAACAGGGTTCACCGGGGAGCTGTTTTTT. The chain employs TRBV4-1 and TRBJ2-2, with D perhaps TRBD1 (6 bases). The CDR3 contains 14 residues. V was cut by 2 bases and J by 4 bases, with 8 bases left in between. CDR1 is MGHRA, CDR2 YSYEKL, per germline.

This chain uses TRBV12-3 or TRBV12-4 with TRBJ2-1; no clear D gene. Trimming removed 3 bases at V and 9 bases at J, with 12 bases between. This CDR3 is 13 amino acids long. The CDR3 bases are TGTGCCAGCAGTTTGAGCTTACGAGGTGAGCAGTTCTTC. It yields the protein CASSLSLRGEQFF.